One and the same sample provided the 11 T cell receptor beta chains below, sequenced in a study of blood T cells in healthy people across ages. A second about 7 to 11 cycle PCR used barcoded and J-beta primers. A single record per CDR3 protein comes from TCRdb applying MiXCR to the 5' RACE reads. This table has about 670,000 distinct CDR3 sequences, under 65% appearing once. The sample taken for sequencing was blood. The origin of the receptors is an elderly woman in good health.

The chain has TRBV6-6 and TRBJ2-7; no clear D gene. Trimming stripped 2 bases from V and 7 bases from J, with 9 bases between. The CDR3 spans 12 residues. Germline loops: CDR1 MNHNY, CDR2 SVGAGI (reference sequence). CDR3 nucleotides: TGTGCCAGCAGTTACCCAGCAACGGAGCAGTACTTC. This gives the protein CASSYPATEQYF.

This clonotype has ten or more counts. This rearrangement joins TRBV25-1 to TRBJ2-3; 7 nucleotides align to TRBD1. CDR3 length equals 15 residues. Germline loops: CDR1 MGHDK, CDR2 SYGVNS. V shed 3 bases and J 2 bases; nucleotides not matched to a gene: 5. CDR3 amino acids: CASSENRGITDTQYF. The CDR3 DNA follows: TGTGCCAGCAGTGAGAACAGGGGTATCACAGATACGCAGTATTTT.

This sequence joins TRBV7-2 and TRBJ1-6; no clear D. Germline V gives CDR1 SGHTA, CDR2 FQGNSA. This CDR3 comprises 14 residues. Trimming stripped 5 bases from V and 7 bases from J, with 12 bases between. The CDR3 nucleotides are TGTGCCAGCAGCCCCCTTAAAGCAAATTCACCCCTCCACTTT. Translated: CASSPLKANSPLHF.

The chain uses TRBV29-1 and TRBJ2-7; D call uncertain. This CDR3 spans 13 amino acids. V was trimmed by 6 bases and J by 3 bases, leaving 15 bases between them. CDR1 and CDR2 from the germline V gene are SQVTM and ANQGSEA. The CDR3 here is CSVKQDSYYEQYF. CDR3 coding DNA: TGCAGCGTGAAGCAGGATTCCTACTACGAGCAGTACTTC.

This clonotype was observed a few times. The gene calls are TRBV30 and TRBJ1-1; D gene uncertain. The CDR3 loop spans 11 amino acids. Germline V lookup: CDR1 GTSNPN, CDR2 SVGIG (reference sequence). V lost 1 base to trimming and J lost 8 bases, with 8 bases between them. CDR3 nucleotides: TGTGCCTGGAGTGAGCGTGACGAAGCTTTCTTT. It codes for CAWSERDEAFF.

The chain recombines TRBV24-1 with TRBJ2-3; TRBD2 matches 11 bases. Per the germline V gene, CDR1 is KGHDR and CDR2 is SFDVKD. The CDR3 is 14 amino acids. With V trimmed by 9 bases and J by 0 bases, 1 base remained unmatched. CDR3 in DNA: TGTGCCACCGGGACTAGCGGAAGCACAGATACGCAGTATTTT. Its protein is CATGTSGSTDTQYF.

The chain couples TRBV7-2 to TRBJ2-3; 7 nucleotides match TRBD1. Losses at the gene ends were 1 base for V and 0 bases for J; bases not matched to a gene: 4. The germline CDR1 and CDR2 sequences are SGHTA and FQGNSA. The CDR3 is 16 residues long. The DNA of the CDR3 is TGTGCCAGCAGCTTAGGACAGGGCCATAGCACAGATACGCAGTATTTT. The encoded protein is CASSLGQGHSTDTQYF. Drawing the rest from reference TRBV7-2 and TRBJ2-3, the complete variable domain is GAGVSQSPSNKVTEKGKDVELRCDPISGHTALYWYRQSLGQGLEFLIYFQGNSAPDKSGLPSDRFSAERTGGSVSTLTIQRTQQEDSAVYLCASSLGQGHSTDTQYFGPGTRLTVL.

J is TRBJ2-1 and V is TRBV18; 9 nucleotides align to TRBD2. This CDR3 is built from 17 residues. Germline CDR1 is KGHSH and CDR2 is LQKENI. V lost 1 base, J lost 5 bases, and 9 bases stayed unmatched. CDR3 region: CASSPRPSGGYHNEQFF. In nucleotides, the CDR3 is TGTGCCAGCTCACCACGACCAAGCGGGGGGTACCACAATGAGCAGTTCTTC.

This clonotype was seen ten or more times. This chain joins TRBV25-1 and TRBJ1-2; 7 positions match TRBD1. J lost 8 bases, V lost 1 base, and 10 bases had no gene match. Germline V gene data show CDR1 as MGHDK and CDR2 as SYGVNS. This CDR3 has 15 amino acids. In DNA, the CDR3 is TGTGCCAGCAGTGAATCGGAGGGGGCGCGGTACGGCTACACCTTC. Translating gives CASSESEGARYGYTF.

Concerning this clonotype: This may come from a read error, since a much larger clone is one base off. The chain links TRBV20-1 to TRBJ2-5; 8 bases match TRBD2. The last part of the DNA fits TRBJ2-1 better; the J call may be wrong. The CDR3 covers 15 residues. CDR1 is DFQATT, CDR2 SNEGSKA, per germline (reference sequence). The CDR3 sequence: CSARDPAGVQETQFF. Written as DNA, the CDR3 is TGCAGTGCTAGAGATCCAGCGGGGGTCCAAGAGACCCAGTTCTTC.

In its sample, this clonotype was seen many times. The CDR3 DNA reads TGTGCCAGCAGCTTAGATCGCGGGCTAGCCGCGACCCAGTACTTC. Translating gives CASSLDRGLAATQYF. V gene TRBV11-2 combines with J gene TRBJ2-5, with a possible D match to TRBD2 (5 bases). The CDR3 covers 15 residues. The germline V and J ends were trimmed by 0 bases and 7 bases, with 15 bases remaining between them. Per germline, CDR1 SGHAT and CDR2 FQNNGV.